These 3 T cell receptor beta chains were sequenced from one sample in a study of cytotoxic CD8 clonotypes in ibrutinib-treated CLL. The method was immunoSEQ multiplex PCR; TCRdb's version includes in-frame clones alone and lacks a portion of them. Of 150,000 to 250,000 clones in the sample, over 60% were seen once. This material consisted of PBMCs, taken after 24 months of ibrutinib treatment. These receptor sequences come from a human donor with chronic lymphocytic leukemia.

V gene TRBV27 combines with J gene TRBJ1-4, with D hard to call. The CDR3 runs 15 residues. Trimming pared 2 bases from V and 6 bases from J, leaving 13 bases between. Looked up from germline, CDR1 is MNHEY and CDR2 is SMNVEV (reference sequence). The CDR3 loop reads CASSLKSQSDEKLFF. The CDR3 nucleotides are TGTGCCAGCAGTTTAAAGTCCCAGAGTGATGAAAAACTGTTTTTT.

This chain uses TRBV28 with TRBJ1-2; D is possibly TRBD1 (6 bases). In germline, CDR1 is MDHEN, CDR2 SYDVKM. V lost 5 bases, J lost 3 bases, and 10 bases lay in between. The CDR3 length is 13 residues. This CDR3 reads CASSQQGDYGYTF. The CDR3 DNA reads TGTGCCAGCAGTCAACAGGGAGACTATGGCTACACCTTC.

The J gene is TRBJ1-4, the V gene TRBV11-2; D gene uncertain. The V end lost 4 bases, the J end lost 0 bases, and 9 bases lay between the germline ends. The germline V gene has CDR1 SGHAT and CDR2 FQNNGV. The CDR3 runs to 15 residues. CDR3 nucleotides: TGTGCCAGCAGCTCTAATCCTGCAACTAATGAAAAACTGTTTTTT. It is translated as CASSSNPATNEKLFF.